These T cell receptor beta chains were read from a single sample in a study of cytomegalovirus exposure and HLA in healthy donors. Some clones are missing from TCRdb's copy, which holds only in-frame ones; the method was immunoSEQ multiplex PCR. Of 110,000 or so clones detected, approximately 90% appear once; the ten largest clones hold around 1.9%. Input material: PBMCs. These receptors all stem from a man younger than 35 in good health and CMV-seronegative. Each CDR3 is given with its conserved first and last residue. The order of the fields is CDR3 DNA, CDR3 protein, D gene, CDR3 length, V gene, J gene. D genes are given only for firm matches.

cdr3_nt: TGTGCCAGCAAAGGCAGACTAGACACAGATACGCAGTATTTT
cdr3_aa: CASKGRLDTDTQYF
d_call: .
cdr3_length: 14
v_call: TRBV6-5
j_call: TRBJ2-3

cdr3_nt: TGCGCCAGCAGCTTTGGACAAAACACTGAAGCTTTCTTT
cdr3_aa: CASSFGQNTEAFF
d_call: .
cdr3_length: 13
v_call: TRBV5-1
j_call: TRBJ1-1

cdr3_nt: TGTGCCAGCAGCGTAGTTGAGGGGGAAAGCACAGATACGCAGTATTTT
cdr3_aa: CASSVVEGESTDTQYF
d_call: .
cdr3_length: 16
v_call: TRBV9
j_call: TRBJ2-3

cdr3_nt: TGTGCCAGCTCACGGTCGGGACAGGAGAACACCGGGGAGCTGTTTTTT
cdr3_aa: CASSRSGQENTGELFF
d_call: TRBD1
cdr3_length: 16
v_call: TRBV18
j_call: TRBJ2-2

cdr3_nt: TGCGCCAGCAGCTGGACATCAACACGTTATCTTTCACCCCTCCACTTT
cdr3_aa: CASSWTSTRYLSPLHF
d_call: .
cdr3_length: 16
v_call: TRBV5-1
j_call: TRBJ1-6

cdr3_nt: TGTGCCAGCAGTTACTCGACAGGGGGTCGGAATGAGCAGTTCTTC
cdr3_aa: CASSYSTGGRNEQFF
d_call: TRBD1
cdr3_length: 15
v_call: TRBV28
j_call: TRBJ2-1

cdr3_nt: TGTGCCAGCAGCTTCAGTAGCGGGACCGAGTACTTC
cdr3_aa: CASSFSSGTEYF
d_call: TRBD2
cdr3_length: 12
v_call: TRBV7-2
j_call: TRBJ2-7

cdr3_nt: TGCGCCAGCAGCTTGAACCCGGGACAGGGGCTGAACACCGGGGAGCTGTTTTTT
cdr3_aa: CASSLNPGQGLNTGELFF
d_call: TRBD1
cdr3_length: 18
v_call: TRBV5-1
j_call: TRBJ2-2

cdr3_nt: TGCGCCAGCAGTGCAAGGGACAGGCAGAACACTGAAGCTTTCTTT
cdr3_aa: CASSARDRQNTEAFF
d_call: TRBD1
cdr3_length: 15
v_call: TRBV10-2
j_call: TRBJ1-1

cdr3_nt: TGTGCCAGCAGTCCGCAGGGGGCGAACAATCAGCCCCAGCATTTT
cdr3_aa: CASSPQGANNQPQHF
d_call: TRBD1
cdr3_length: 15
v_call: TRBV28
j_call: TRBJ1-5

cdr3_nt: TGCGCCAGCAGCCAAGTCAGGAACACTGAAGCTTTCTTT
cdr3_aa: CASSQVRNTEAFF
d_call: .
cdr3_length: 13
v_call: TRBV4-1
j_call: TRBJ1-1